Listed here are 8 T cell receptor beta chains from one sample, sequenced in a study of blood T cell repertoires in COVID-19. TCRdb keeps only in-frame clones here, not all; method: immunoSEQ multiplex PCR. The table includes 200,000 to 300,000 clones, over 80% detected once. Sequencing was performed on PBMCs or T cells enriched from blood (not recorded which). These receptors came from a woman aged 40 to 49 who had been exposed to COVID-19.

The chain joins TRBV7-2 to TRBJ1-6; 9 nucleotides line up with TRBD1. The germline V gene encodes CDR1 SGHTA and CDR2 FQGNSA. Losses at the gene ends were 5 bases for V and 8 bases for J; bases not matched to a gene: 10. CDR3 length equals 16 residues. In DNA, the CDR3 is TGTGCCAGCAGCAAGGGACAGGGAGGTGCTCATTCACCCCTCCACTTT. This encodes CASSKGQGGAHSPLHF.

V usage is TRBV28 and J usage is TRBJ2-3, with TRBD2 as a possible D gene (6 bases). The V gene lost 4 bases and the J gene lost 1 base, with 12 bases spanning the gap. The CDR3 covers 15 residues. Germline V gene lookup returns CDR1 MDHEN and CDR2 SYDVKM. The CDR3 nucleotides read TGTGCCAGCAGTTCACGACTAGTTGGCACAGATACGCAGTATTTT. Its translation is CASSSRLVGTDTQYF.

This clone is a singleton in its sample. The CDR3 sequence: CASSLRRQSMNTEAFF. CDR3 nucleotides: TGTGCCAGCAGCCTAAGAAGACAGAGCATGAACACTGAAGCTTTCTTT. V is TRBV11-3 and J is TRBJ1-1; possibly TRBD1 for D (5 bases). The length of the CDR3 is 16 residues. V shed 5 bases and J shed 0 bases, with 16 bases lying between them. Looked up from germline, CDR1 is SGHNT and CDR2 is YENEEA.

The chain combines TRBV6-2 or TRBV6-3 with TRBJ1-1; D call uncertain. Trimming pared 3 bases from V and 4 bases from J, leaving 6 bases between. CDR3 length: 12 residues. Germline values: CDR1 MNHEY, CDR2 SVGEGT. The CDR3: CASSYEGTEAFF. CDR3 DNA sequence: TGTGCCAGCAGTTATGAGGGCACTGAAGCTTTCTTT.

The genes are TRBV30 and TRBJ2-1; D call uncertain. Trimming cost V 1 base and J 0 bases, with 13 bases left between them. The CDR3 sequence is 16 residues long. Germline-derived CDR1 and CDR2 are GTSNPN and SVGIG (reference sequence). The CDR3 DNA follows: TGTGCCTGGAGTGAACGAGTATCTTTCTCCTACAATGAGCAGTTCTTC. It is translated as CAWSERVSFSYNEQFF.

Concerning this clone: Germline and junction disagree at one end, which may indicate a read error. This chain joins TRBV5-1 and TRBJ1-2; 10 bases are a match to TRBD1. This CDR3 has 15 amino acids. Germline V gene sequence: CDR1 SGHRS, CDR2 YFSETQ. The CDR3 sequence: CASSLGQGSPYGYTF. The CDR3 bases are TGTGCCAGCAGCTTGGGACAGGGGAGTCCCTATGGCTACACCTTC.

This chain's CDR3 is CASSQEGVGETQYF. The CDR3 region has the DNA TGCGCCAGCAGCCAAGAAGGGGTAGGCGAGACCCAGTACTTC. The chain combines TRBV4-1 with TRBJ2-5; perhaps TRBD1 as D (5 bases). The V gene's germline CDR1 is MGHRA and CDR2 YSYEKL. CDR3 length: 14 amino acids. Between the trimmed V and J ends, which lost 0 bases and 5 bases, there was a span of 10 bases.

The J gene is TRBJ1-5, the V gene TRBV19; maybe TRBD1 (6 bases). The V gene's germline CDR1 is LNHDA and CDR2 SQIVND (reference sequence). This CDR3 comprises 13 residues. V was trimmed by 5 bases and J by 4 bases, leaving 9 bases between them. CDR3 loop: CASSAQGNQPQHF. The CDR3, as DNA: TGTGCCAGTAGTGCGCAGGGGAATCAGCCCCAGCATTTT.